Below, 9 T cell receptor beta chains from the same sample are listed, as sequenced in a study of cytomegalovirus exposure and HLA in healthy donors. In the PCR, 60 Vbeta and 13 Jbeta primers were used. This table comes from immunoSEQ multiplex PCR, and its TCRdb copy is limited to in-frame clones, with some not included. The sample carries about 82,000 clones, over 9% recorded once. The sequenced sample consisted of PBMCs. The source of these receptors is a man aged 55 to 70 in good health and CMV-seropositive.

This clone showed up just a few times. The chain joins TRBV18 to TRBJ2-3; 8 bases agree with TRBD1. This CDR3 is built from 17 residues. Trimming at V came to 2 bases and at J to 5 bases, leaving 12 bases not matched to a gene. CDR1 is KGHSH, CDR2 LQKENI, per germline. In DNA, the CDR3 is TGTGCCAGCTCACCAGGAGGGACAGGACTTGGTATAGATACGCAGTATTTT. As protein: CASSPGGTGLGIDTQYF.

This clone was recorded a few times. This chain joins TRBV6-1 and TRBJ1-1; D is ambiguous. This CDR3 is built from 15 residues. In germline, CDR1 is MNHNS, CDR2 SASEGT. With 1 base removed from V and 1 base from J, the gap between germline ends came to 10 bases. The DNA for the CDR3 is TGTGCCAGCAGTGAAGGCAGACTTAAGAACACTGAAGCTTTCTTT. This sequence encodes CASSEGRLKNTEAFF.

The chain is built from TRBV7-8 and TRBJ2-5; 9 nucleotides line up with TRBD2. In germline, CDR1 is SGHVS, CDR2 FQNEAQ. The trim removed 1 base at V and 5 bases at J, leaving 8 bases unmatched. The CDR3 runs 16 residues. CDR3: CASSLVVAGGPETQYF. CDR3 DNA: TGTGCCAGCAGCTTAGTCGTCGCGGGAGGGCCGGAGACCCAGTACTTC.

The chain uses TRBV6-5 and TRBJ1-5, with unresolved D. This CDR3 is 15 amino acids long. Trimming removed 2 bases at V and 5 bases at J, with 13 bases between. Germline V CDR1 and CDR2: MNHEY, SVGAGI. CDR3 sequence reads: CASSYPLDEDQPQHF. In DNA, the CDR3 is TGTGCCAGCAGTTACCCCTTAGATGAGGATCAGCCCCAGCATTTT.

Comment on this clone: The junction departs from the called germline gene at one end, perhaps through a read error. The chain couples TRBV7-7 to TRBJ2-1, with 8 bases identical to TRBD2. The CDR3 sequence is 14 residues long. Germline V lookup: CDR1 SSHAT, CDR2 FNYEAQ (reference sequence). CDR3 sequence: CASSSGTRGNEQFF. The DNA for the CDR3 is TGTGCTAGCAGCTCCGGGACTAGGGGCAATGAGCAGTTCTTC.

There are a few counts of this clone. The V and J genes are TRBV5-1 and TRBJ2-3; 7 bases match TRBD1. J was trimmed by 3 bases and V by 0 bases; bases with no gene match: 7. CDR3 length equals 16 residues. From germline, CDR1 is SGHRS and CDR2 YFSETQ. In DNA form, the CDR3 reads TGCGCCAGCAGCTTGGTAAGCGGCAGGGGGACAGATACGCAGTATTTT. It specifies CASSLVSGRGTDTQYF.

The rearrangement uses TRBV19 and TRBJ2-3; 8 bases fit TRBD2. The CDR3 spans 12 residues. CDR1 is LNHDA and CDR2 is SQIVND in the germline V gene (reference sequence). With 9 bases clipped from V and 3 bases from J, the junction kept 2 bases outside the gene matches. CDR3 nucleotides: TGTGCCAGCGGGGGGGCTACAGATACGCAGTATTTT. Amino acid sequence: CASGGATDTQYF.

The chain carries TRBV5-1 and TRBJ1-5; TRBD1 matches at 9 bases. Germline CDR1 is SGHRS and CDR2 is YFSETQ. CDR3 length: 15 amino acids. V lost 1 base, J lost 6 bases, and 5 bases stayed unmatched. The CDR3 DNA reads as TGCGCCAGCAGCTTGACCGGACAGGGGTCTCAGCCCCAGCATTTT. It codes for CASSLTGQGSQPQHF. Full variable domain (remainder filled in from reference TRBV5-1 and TRBJ1-5): KAGVTQTPRYLIKTRGQQVTLSCSPISGHRSVSWYQQTPGQGLQFLFEYFSETQRNKGNFPGRFSGRQFSNSRSEMNVSTLELGDSALYLCASSLTGQGSQPQHFGDGTRLSIL.

This clone was seen more than once but under ten times. The chain is built from TRBV7-9 and TRBJ2-2; D uncertain. Looked up from germline, CDR1 is SEHNR and CDR2 is FQNEAQ (reference sequence). The V gene lost 3 bases and the J gene lost 0 bases, with 11 bases spanning the gap. The CDR3 is 16 amino acids. This chain's CDR3 is CASSFVGRSNTGELFF. The CDR3 DNA reads TGTGCCAGCAGCTTTGTGGGCAGGTCGAACACCGGGGAGCTGTTTTTT.